These 19 T cell receptor beta chains came from one sample sequenced in a study of T cell responses to AZD1222 COVID-19 vaccine. Clones were sequenced by immunoSEQ multiplex PCR, and TCRdb holds only the in-frame ones, with some missing. The data hold 65,000 to 85,000 clones, with 88% observed a single time. Material: peripheral blood, obtained 28 days after the second dose of the MenACWY control vaccine. The receptors stem from an adult who received the MenACWY meningococcal vaccine as a control.

The chain links TRBV12-3 or TRBV12-4 to TRBJ1-1, with D unclear. The CDR3 length is 11 residues. The V and J ends lost 4 bases and 7 bases respectively, with 7 bases between them. The CDR3 reads CASSSYSEAFF. CDR3 DNA: TGTGCCAGCAGTTCCTACAGTGAAGCTTTCTTT.

This chain joins TRBV6-4 and TRBJ1-6; 9 bases align to TRBD1. Germline CDR1 MRHNA, CDR2 SNTAGT. The V segment lost 6 bases and the J segment 9 bases; nucleotides outside the gene matches: 12. The length of the CDR3 is 16 residues. The CDR3 region is CASRHSRDRASSPLHF. In DNA form, the CDR3 reads TGTGCCAGCAGGCACAGCCGGGACAGGGCTTCTTCACCCCTCCACTTT.

CDR3 protein: CASRASGQSYNEQFF. The CDR3 DNA reads as TGTGCCAGCAGAGCCTCGGGACAAAGCTACAATGAGCAGTTCTTC. The chain uses TRBV6-6 and TRBJ2-1, with a weak D call TRBD1 (6 bases). Trimming removed 6 bases from V and 3 bases from J, with 15 bases in between. Germline V gene lookup returns CDR1 MNHNY and CDR2 SVGAGI (reference sequence). The CDR3 consists of 15 residues.

This clone is a singleton in its sample. The chain links TRBV7-9 to TRBJ2-2, with a weak D call TRBD1 (6 bases). The CDR3 loop spans 16 amino acids. The V and J ends lost 4 bases and 4 bases respectively, with 16 bases between them. The germline gives CDR1 SEHNR, CDR2 FQNEAQ (reference sequence). The CDR3 sequence is CASSSSGVVITGELFF. The CDR3 coding sequence is TGTGCCAGCAGCTCCTCAGGGGTTGTTATCACCGGGGAGCTGTTTTTT.

The V and J genes are TRBV4-3 and TRBJ2-6; D is unclear. Between the trimmed V and J ends, which lost 1 base and 0 bases, there was a span of 10 bases. The length of the CDR3 is 17 residues. Germline V gene data show CDR1 as LGHNA and CDR2 as YSLEER. DNA for the CDR3: TGCGCCAGCAGCCAAGGCCCGCGATCCTCTGGGGCCAACGTCCTGACTTTC. Translating it yields CASSQGPRSSGANVLTF.

The chain combines TRBV5-4 with TRBJ2-6; D may be TRBD1 (7 bases). This CDR3 has 15 residues. Germline lookup yields CDR1 SGHNT and CDR2 YYREEE (reference sequence). V lost 4 bases and J lost 0, with 8 bases in between. The CDR3 nucleotides are TGTGCCAGCAGCCAGGGGGGCTCTGGGGCCAACGTCCTGACTTTC. Protein: CASSQGGSGANVLTF. Together with reference TRBV5-4 and TRBJ2-6, the CDR3 gives the full variable domain: ETGVTQSPTHLIKTRGQQVTLRCSSQSGHNTVSWYQQALGQGPQFIFQYYREEENGRGNFPPRFSGLQFPNYSSELNVNALELDDSALYLCASSQGGSGANVLTFGAGSRLTVL.

V and J are TRBV2 and TRBJ1-1; D call uncertain. The CDR3 is 17 residues long. V lost 8 bases, J lost 0 bases, and 22 bases lay in between. The V gene's germline CDR1 is SNHLY and CDR2 FYNNEI. Written as DNA, the CDR3 is TGTGCCAGCGCCCGCGAGGTTCTTATTACCATGAACACTGAAGCTTTCTTT. Protein sequence: CASAREVLITMNTEAFF.

This clone was detected only once. V and J are TRBV12-5 and TRBJ2-1; no reliable D call. V lost 5 bases to trimming and J lost 3 bases, with 8 bases between them. Germline values: CDR1 LGHNT, CDR2 FRNRAP. The length of the CDR3 is 13 residues. In DNA, the CDR3 is TGTGCTAGTGGTGGACCGAACTACAATGAGCAGTTCTTC. It codes for CASGGPNYNEQFF.

V and J are TRBV6-6 and TRBJ1-2; D may be TRBD1 (6 bases). V dropped 4 bases and J dropped 8 bases, with 17 bases sitting between them. This CDR3 contains 14 residues. Germline CDR1 is MNHNY and CDR2 is SVGAGI (reference sequence). The CDR3: CASSSQGESFGYTF. For the CDR3, the DNA is TGTGCCAGCAGTTCACAGGGAGAGAGTTTCGGCTACACCTTC.

The V call is TRBV3-1 (or the pseudogene TRBV3-2), the J call TRBJ1-3; 9 bases fit TRBD1. CDR3 length: 15 amino acids. Germline assignment: CDR1 LGHDT and CDR2 YNNKEL (reference sequence). V was pared by 2 bases and J by 9 bases, with 8 bases of the junction left unmatched. For the CDR3, the DNA is TGTGCCAGCAGCCAATCAGGACAGGGGCTAGGCACCATATATTTT. Residues: CASSQSGQGLGTIYF.

This clone turned up a few times. Relative to the germline gene, one junction end is altered; a read error may explain this. In nucleotides, the CDR3 is TGTGCCAGCAGCTTAGCCCCGGGACAGGAGGGGTCCTTC. It translates to CASSLAPGQEGSF. The chain joins TRBV11-2 to TRBJ1-2, with 8 bases identical to TRBD1. The CDR3 covers 13 residues. CDR1 and CDR2 from the germline V gene are SGHAT and FQNNGV.

The chain recombines TRBV11-2 with TRBJ2-7; 7 nucleotides line up with TRBD2. With V trimmed by 5 bases and J by 3 bases, 7 bases remained unmatched. In germline, CDR1 is SGHAT, CDR2 FQNNGV. The CDR3 consists of 14 residues. The CDR3 sequence is CASSPPGTNYEQYF. The CDR3, as DNA: TGTGCCAGCAGCCCCCCCGGGACTAACTACGAGCAGTACTTC.

V and J are TRBV5-4 and TRBJ1-1; weak D call: TRBD1 (5 bases). CDR3 length equals 14 residues. CDR1 SGHNT and CDR2 YYREEE come from the germline V gene (reference sequence). Trimming removed 6 bases from V and 3 bases from J, with 15 bases in between. CDR3 in DNA: TGTGCCAGCATACCAGGGACCTCGGACACTGAAGCTTTCTTT. It translates to CASIPGTSDTEAFF.

The chain joins TRBV5-1 to TRBJ2-5; the D is unclear. Trimming shortened V by 4 bases and J by 5 bases, and 9 bases separated the two germline ends. Germline V lookup: CDR1 SGHRS, CDR2 YFSETQ. This CDR3 contains 12 residues. The CDR3 nucleotides are TGCGCCAGCAGCGCTACAGAGGAGACCCAGTACTTC. Its protein product is CASSATEETQYF.

J is TRBJ2-2 and V is TRBV19; D might be TRBD2 (6 bases). The V end lost 2 bases, the J end lost 4 bases, and 14 bases lay between the germline ends. CDR1 and CDR2 (germline): LNHDA, SQIVND (reference sequence). The CDR3 has 16 amino acids. The CDR3 spells CASSISRGPVTGELFF. The CDR3 nucleotides read TGTGCCAGTAGTATATCGCGGGGCCCCGTCACCGGGGAGCTGTTTTTT.

The chain combines TRBV12-3 or TRBV12-4 with TRBJ1-1, with D hard to call. V lost 1 base to trimming and J lost 4 bases, with 7 bases between them. The CDR3 contains 13 residues. The CDR3 sequence: CASSLVGATEAFF. CDR3 nucleotides: TGTGCCAGCAGTTTAGTGGGCGCCACTGAAGCTTTCTTT.

This clone was observed a single time. The V and J genes are TRBV27 and TRBJ1-6; D not resolved. V lost 5 bases and J 0 bases, leaving 17 bases between the germline ends. Looked up from germline, CDR1 is MNHEY and CDR2 is SMNVEV (reference sequence). The CDR3 spans 18 residues. The CDR3 region is CASSLYGPTFSYNSPLHF. The CDR3 bases are TGTGCCAGCAGTCTCTATGGACCGACATTCTCCTATAATTCACCCCTCCACTTT.

V usage is TRBV7-9 and J usage is TRBJ2-1, with D unresolved. The V end was cut by 0 bases, the J end by 8 bases, with 11 bases between. The CDR3 has 14 residues. The V gene's germline CDR1 is SEHNR and CDR2 FQNEAQ (reference sequence). The CDR3 protein is CASSLATPGDEQFF. CDR3 coding DNA: TGTGCCAGCAGCTTAGCCACCCCTGGGGATGAGCAGTTCTTC.

The rearrangement joins TRBV19 to TRBJ1-5; no definite D call. Germline V gene sequence: CDR1 LNHDA, CDR2 SQIVND (reference sequence). The CDR3 is made up of 11 amino acids. The V gene lost 5 bases and the J gene lost 6 bases, with 5 bases spanning the gap. The CDR3 bases are TGTGCCAGTAGTTTGGGTCAGCCCCAGCATTTT. Its translation: CASSLGQPQHF.